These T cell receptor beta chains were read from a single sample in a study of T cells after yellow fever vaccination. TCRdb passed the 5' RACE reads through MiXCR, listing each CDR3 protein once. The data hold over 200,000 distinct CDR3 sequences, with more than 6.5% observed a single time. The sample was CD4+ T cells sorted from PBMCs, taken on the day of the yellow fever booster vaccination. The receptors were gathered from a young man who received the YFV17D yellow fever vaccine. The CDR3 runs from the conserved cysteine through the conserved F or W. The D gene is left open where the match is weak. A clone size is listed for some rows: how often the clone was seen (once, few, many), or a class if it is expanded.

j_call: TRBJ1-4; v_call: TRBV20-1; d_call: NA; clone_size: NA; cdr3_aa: CSAPATSGARKLFF; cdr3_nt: TGCAGTGCCCCCGCAACTTCAGGGGCCCGTAAACTGTTTTTT
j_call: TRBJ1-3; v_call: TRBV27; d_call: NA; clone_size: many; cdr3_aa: CASSSRGIADTIYF; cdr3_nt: TGTGCCAGCAGTTCCCGGGGGATCGCGGACACCATATATTTT
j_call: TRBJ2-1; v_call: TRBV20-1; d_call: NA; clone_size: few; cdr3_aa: CSARVAEGYNEQFF; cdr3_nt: TGCAGTGCTAGAGTAGCGGAGGGTTACAATGAGCAGTTCTTC
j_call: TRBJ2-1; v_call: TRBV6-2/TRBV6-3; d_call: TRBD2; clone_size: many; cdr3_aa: CASRGLAEDTNEQFF; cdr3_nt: TGTGCCAGCAGGGGACTAGCGGAAGATACCAATGAGCAGTTCTTC
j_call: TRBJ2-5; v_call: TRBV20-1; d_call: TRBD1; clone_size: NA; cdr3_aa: CSARKGTANQETQYF; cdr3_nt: TGCAGTGCTAGAAAAGGGACAGCCAATCAAGAGACCCAGTACTTC
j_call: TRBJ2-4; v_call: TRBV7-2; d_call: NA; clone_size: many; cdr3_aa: CASSLAQPRNIQYF; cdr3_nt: TGTGCCAGCAGCTTAGCGCAGCCGAGGAACATTCAGTACTTC
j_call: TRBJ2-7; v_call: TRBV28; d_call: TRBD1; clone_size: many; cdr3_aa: CASKGTDKPYEQYF; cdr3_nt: TGTGCCAGCAAAGGGACAGACAAACCCTACGAGCAGTACTTC
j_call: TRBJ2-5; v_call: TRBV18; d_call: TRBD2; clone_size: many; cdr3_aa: CASSPPRLAGEETQYF; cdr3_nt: TGTGCCAGCTCACCTCCTCGACTAGCGGGAGAAGAGACCCAGTACTTC
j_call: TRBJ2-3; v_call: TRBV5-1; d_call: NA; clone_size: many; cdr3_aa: CASSSRVGTDTQYF; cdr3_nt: TGCGCCAGCAGCTCCAGGGTTGGCACAGATACGCAGTATTTT
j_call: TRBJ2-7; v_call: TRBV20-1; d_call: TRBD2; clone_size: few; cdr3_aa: CCADTHLTSGGPGRQYF; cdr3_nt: TGCTGTGCTGATACTCATTTGACTAGCGGGGGCCCTGGGAGACAGTACTTC
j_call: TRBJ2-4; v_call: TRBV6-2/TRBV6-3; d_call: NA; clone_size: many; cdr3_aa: CASSSGLRAVAAKNIQYF; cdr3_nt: TGTGCCAGCAGTTCGGGACTTCGGGCGGTTGCGGCCAAAAACATTCAGTACTTC
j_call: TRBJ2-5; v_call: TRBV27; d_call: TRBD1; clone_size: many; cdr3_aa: CASSWGDRGTQYF; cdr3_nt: TGTGCCAGCAGTTGGGGGGACAGGGGGACCCAGTACTTC
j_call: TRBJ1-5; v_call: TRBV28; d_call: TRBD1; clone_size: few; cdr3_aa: CASSLRGQPQHF; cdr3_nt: TGTGCCAGCAGTCTCAGGGGGCAGCCCCAGCATTTT
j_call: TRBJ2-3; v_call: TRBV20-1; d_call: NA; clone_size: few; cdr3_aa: CSARDGLNVDTQYF; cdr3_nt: TGCAGTGCTAGAGACGGACTCAACGTAGATACGCAGTATTTT
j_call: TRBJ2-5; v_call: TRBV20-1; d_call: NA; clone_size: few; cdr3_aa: CSASGDRETQYF; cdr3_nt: TGCAGTGCCTCCGGGGACCGAGAGACCCAGTACTTC
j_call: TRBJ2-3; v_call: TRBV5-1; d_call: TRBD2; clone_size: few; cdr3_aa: CASSFQGTSGIVDTQYF; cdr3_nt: TGCGCCAGCAGCTTCCAAGGGACTAGCGGGATTGTAGATACGCAGTATTTT
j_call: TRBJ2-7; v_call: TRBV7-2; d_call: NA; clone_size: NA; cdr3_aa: CASSLEPLTEQYF; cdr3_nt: TGTGCCAGCAGCTTAGAACCCCTAACCGAGCAGTACTTC
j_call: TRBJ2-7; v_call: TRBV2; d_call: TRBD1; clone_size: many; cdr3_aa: CARGQGASEQYF; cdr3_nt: TGTGCCAGGGGACAGGGGGCTTCCGAGCAGTACTTC
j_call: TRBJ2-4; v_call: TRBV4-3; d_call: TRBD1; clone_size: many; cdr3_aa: CASASGAGGVGNIQYF; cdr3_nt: TGCGCCAGCGCTTCCGGGGCAGGGGGCGTTGGAAACATTCAGTACTTC
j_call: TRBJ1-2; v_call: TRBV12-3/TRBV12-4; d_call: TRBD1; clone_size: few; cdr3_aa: CASSTGVTLGYTF; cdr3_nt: TGTGCCAGCAGTACAGGGGTGACTCTTGGCTACACCTTC
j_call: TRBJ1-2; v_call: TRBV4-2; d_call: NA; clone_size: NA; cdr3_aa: CASSQESGNYGYTF; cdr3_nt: TGTGCCAGCAGCCAAGAATCTGGAAACTATGGCTACACCTTC
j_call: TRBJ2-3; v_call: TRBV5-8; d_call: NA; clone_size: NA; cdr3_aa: CASSLGSFGTDTQYF; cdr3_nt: TGTGCCAGCAGCTTGGGCAGTTTCGGCACAGATACGCAGTATTTT
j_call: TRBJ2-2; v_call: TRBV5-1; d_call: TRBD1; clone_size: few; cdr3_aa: CASSSGTGFAGELFF; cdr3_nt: TGCGCCAGCAGTTCCGGGACAGGGTTCGCCGGGGAGCTGTTTTTT
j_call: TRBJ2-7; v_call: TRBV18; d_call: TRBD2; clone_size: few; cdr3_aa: CASSPLGTSGTTYEQYF; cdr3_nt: TGTGCCAGCTCACCACTGGGGACTAGCGGTACCACCTACGAGCAGTACTTC
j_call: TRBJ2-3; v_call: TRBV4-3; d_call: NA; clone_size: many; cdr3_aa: CASSQAAGTDTQYF; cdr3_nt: TGCGCCAGCAGCCAAGCGGCAGGGACAGATACGCAGTATTTT
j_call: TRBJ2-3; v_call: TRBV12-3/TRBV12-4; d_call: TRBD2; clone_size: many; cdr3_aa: CASSGLAPHTDTQYF; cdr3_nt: TGTGCCAGCAGTGGACTAGCCCCACACACAGATACGCAGTATTTT
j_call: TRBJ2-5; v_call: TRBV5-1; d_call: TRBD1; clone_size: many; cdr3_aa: CASSTTGDVQETQYF; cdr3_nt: TGCGCCAGCAGCACCACAGGGGATGTCCAAGAGACCCAGTACTTC
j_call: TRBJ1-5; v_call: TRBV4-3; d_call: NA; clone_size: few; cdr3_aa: CASSQDFREGRIHF; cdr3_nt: TGCGCCAGCAGCCAAGATTTTCGGGAGGGAAGGATACATTTT
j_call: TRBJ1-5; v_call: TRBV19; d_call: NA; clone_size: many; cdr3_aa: CASSIVFMGQPQHF; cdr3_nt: TGTGCCAGTAGTATAGTCTTTATGGGCCAGCCCCAGCATTTT
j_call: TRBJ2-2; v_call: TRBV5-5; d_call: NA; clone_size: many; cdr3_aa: CASSPRGQNTGELFF; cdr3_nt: TGTGCCAGCAGCCCGAGGGGACAGAACACCGGGGAGCTGTTTTTT
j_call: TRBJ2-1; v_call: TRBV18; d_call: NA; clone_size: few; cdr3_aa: CASSPVGGTYNEQFF; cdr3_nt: TGTGCCAGCTCACCAGTGGGAGGCACATACAATGAGCAGTTCTTC
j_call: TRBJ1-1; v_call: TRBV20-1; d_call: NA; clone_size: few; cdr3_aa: CSARDGVGAFF; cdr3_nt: TGCAGTGCTAGAGATGGGGTCGGGGCTTTCTTT
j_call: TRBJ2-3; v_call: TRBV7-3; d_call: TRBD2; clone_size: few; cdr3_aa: CASSQQSGRRGDTQYF; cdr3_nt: TGTGCCAGCAGCCAACAGAGCGGGAGGCGGGGAGATACGCAGTATTTT
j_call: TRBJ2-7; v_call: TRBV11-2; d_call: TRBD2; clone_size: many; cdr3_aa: CASSPSSGVSYEQYF; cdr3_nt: TGTGCCAGCAGCCCTTCTAGCGGAGTCTCCTACGAGCAGTACTTC
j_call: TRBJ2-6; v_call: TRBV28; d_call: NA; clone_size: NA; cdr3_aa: CASSRPAGRGSSGANALTF; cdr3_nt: TGTGCCAGCAGCAGGCCTGCTGGGCGGGGCAGCTCTGGGGCCAACGCCCTGACTTTC
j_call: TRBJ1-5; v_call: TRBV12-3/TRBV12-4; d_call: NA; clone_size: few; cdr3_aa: CASSLQATNQPQHF; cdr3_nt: TGTGCCAGCAGTTTGCAGGCTACTAATCAGCCCCAGCATTTT
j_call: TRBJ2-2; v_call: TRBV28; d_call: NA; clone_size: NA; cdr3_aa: CASSLSRAGSGELFF; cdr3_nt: TGTGCCAGCAGTTTATCGAGGGCGGGGAGCGGGGAGCTGTTTTTT
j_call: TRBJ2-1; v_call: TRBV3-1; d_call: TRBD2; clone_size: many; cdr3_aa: CASSQDRREGRNEQFF; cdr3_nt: TGTGCCAGCAGCCAAGATCGGCGGGAGGGCCGGAATGAGCAGTTCTTC
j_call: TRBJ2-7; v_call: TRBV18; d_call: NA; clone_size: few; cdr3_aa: CASDAGASRFEQYF; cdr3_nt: TGTGCCAGCGACGCAGGGGCTAGCAGATTCGAGCAGTACTTC
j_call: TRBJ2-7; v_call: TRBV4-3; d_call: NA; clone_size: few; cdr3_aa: CASSQESPWLSTGEQYF; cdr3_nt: TGCGCCAGCAGCCAAGAGTCGCCTTGGCTTTCGACTGGAGAGCAGTACTTC
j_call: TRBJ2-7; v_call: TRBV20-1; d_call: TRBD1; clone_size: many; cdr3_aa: CSARDRVLYEQYF; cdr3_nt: TGCAGTGCCCGGGACAGGGTACTGTACGAGCAGTACTTC
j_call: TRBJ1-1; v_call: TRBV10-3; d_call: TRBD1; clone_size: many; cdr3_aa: CAISEDRGTEAFF; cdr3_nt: TGTGCCATCAGTGAGGACAGGGGCACTGAAGCTTTCTTT
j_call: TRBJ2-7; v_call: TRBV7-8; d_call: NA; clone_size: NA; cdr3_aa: CASSPGGGGKDEQYF; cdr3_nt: TGTGCCAGCAGTCCAGGGGGCGGGGGAAAAGACGAGCAGTACTTC
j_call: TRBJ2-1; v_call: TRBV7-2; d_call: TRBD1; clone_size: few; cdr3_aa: CASSNQQGVGEQFF; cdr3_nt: TGTGCCAGCAGCAACCAACAGGGGGTGGGTGAGCAGTTCTTC
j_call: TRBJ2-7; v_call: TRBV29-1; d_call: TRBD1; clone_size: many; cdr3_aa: CSVKVTGGYEQYF; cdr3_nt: TGCAGCGTTAAAGTGACAGGGGGCTACGAGCAGTACTTC
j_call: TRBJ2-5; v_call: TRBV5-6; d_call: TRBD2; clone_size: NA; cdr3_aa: CASTSGSQETQYF; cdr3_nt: TGTGCCAGCACTAGCGGAAGCCAAGAGACCCAGTACTTC
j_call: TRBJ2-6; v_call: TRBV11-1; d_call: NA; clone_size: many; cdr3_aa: CASSQRAGANVLTF; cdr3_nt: TGTGCCAGCAGCCAACGTGCGGGGGCCAACGTCCTGACTTTC
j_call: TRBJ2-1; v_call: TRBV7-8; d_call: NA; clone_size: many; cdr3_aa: CASSLIQGTEQFF; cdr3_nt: TGTGCCAGCAGCCTCATACAGGGTACTGAGCAGTTCTTC
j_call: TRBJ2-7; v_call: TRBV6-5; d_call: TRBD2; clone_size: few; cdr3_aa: CASSLWLAGVGRSYEQYF; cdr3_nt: TGTGCCAGCAGTTTATGGCTAGCGGGTGTGGGGAGGTCCTACGAGCAGTACTTC
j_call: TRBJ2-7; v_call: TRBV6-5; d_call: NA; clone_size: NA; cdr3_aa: CASSYRHGRGRDEQYF; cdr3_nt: TGTGCCAGCAGTTACCGGCACGGCAGGGGCCGGGACGAGCAGTACTTC
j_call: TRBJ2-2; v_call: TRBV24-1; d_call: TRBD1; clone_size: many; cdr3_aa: CATGASGGTGELFF; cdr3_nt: TGTGCCACAGGAGCGTCAGGGGGAACCGGGGAGCTGTTTTTT
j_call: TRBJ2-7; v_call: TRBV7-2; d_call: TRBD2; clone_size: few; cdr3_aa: CASSLGPSGSFEQYF; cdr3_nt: TGTGCCAGCAGCTTAGGCCCTAGCGGGAGCTTCGAGCAGTACTTC
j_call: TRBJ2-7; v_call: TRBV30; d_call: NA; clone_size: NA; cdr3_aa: CAWSGGLAAPTAYF; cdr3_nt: TGTGCCTGGAGCGGGGGGCTAGCGGCCCCTACAGCGTACTTC
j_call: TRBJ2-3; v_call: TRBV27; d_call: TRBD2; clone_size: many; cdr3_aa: CASSGLAGYTQYF; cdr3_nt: TGTGCCAGCAGTGGACTAGCGGGGTATACGCAGTATTTT
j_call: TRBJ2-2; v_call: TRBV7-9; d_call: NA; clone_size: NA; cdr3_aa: CASSLALMAGELFF; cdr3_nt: TGTGCCAGCAGCTTAGCGCTCATGGCCGGGGAGCTGTTTTTT
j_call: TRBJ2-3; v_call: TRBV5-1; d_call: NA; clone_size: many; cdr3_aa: CASTNLALSTDTQYF; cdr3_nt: TGCGCCAGCACCAACCTAGCGCTTAGCACAGATACGCAGTATTTT
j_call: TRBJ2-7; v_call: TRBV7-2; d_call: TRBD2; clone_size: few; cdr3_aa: CASSSRRSGASYEQYF; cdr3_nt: TGTGCCAGCAGCTCCCGCCGTAGCGGGGCCTCCTACGAGCAGTACTTC
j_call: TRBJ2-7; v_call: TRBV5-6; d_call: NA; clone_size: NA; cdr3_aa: CASSFLPSYEQYF; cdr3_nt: TGTGCCAGCAGCTTCTTACCATCCTACGAGCAGTACTTC
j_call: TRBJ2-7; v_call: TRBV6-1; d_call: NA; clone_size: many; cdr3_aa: CASSGPGTPFQYF; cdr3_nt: TGTGCCAGCAGTGGCCCCGGGACACCTTTCCAGTACTTC